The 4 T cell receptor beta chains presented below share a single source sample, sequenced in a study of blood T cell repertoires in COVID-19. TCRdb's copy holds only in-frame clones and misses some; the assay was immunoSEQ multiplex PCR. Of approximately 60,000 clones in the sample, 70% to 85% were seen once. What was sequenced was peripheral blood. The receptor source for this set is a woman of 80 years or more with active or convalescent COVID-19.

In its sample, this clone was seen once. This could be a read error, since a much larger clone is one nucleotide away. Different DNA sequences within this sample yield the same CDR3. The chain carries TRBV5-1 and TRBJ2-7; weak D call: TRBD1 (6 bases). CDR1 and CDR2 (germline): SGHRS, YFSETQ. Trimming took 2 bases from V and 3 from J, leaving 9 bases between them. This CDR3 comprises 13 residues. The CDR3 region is CASSFQGNYEQYF. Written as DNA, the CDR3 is TGCGCCAGCAGCTTCCAGGGGAACTACGAGCAGTACTTC.

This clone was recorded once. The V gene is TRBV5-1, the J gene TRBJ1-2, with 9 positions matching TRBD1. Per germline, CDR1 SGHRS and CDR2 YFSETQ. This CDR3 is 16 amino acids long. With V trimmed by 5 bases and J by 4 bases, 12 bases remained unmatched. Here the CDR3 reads CASRPSTGGEGYGYTF. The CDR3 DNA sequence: TGCGCCAGCAGGCCCTCGACAGGGGGTGAGGGCTATGGCTACACCTTC. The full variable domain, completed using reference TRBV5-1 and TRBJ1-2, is KAGVTQTPRYLIKTRGQQVTLSCSPISGHRSVSWYQQTPGQGLQFLFEYFSETQRNKGNFPGRFSGRQFSNSRSEMNVSTLELGDSALYLCASRPSTGGEGYGYTFGSGTRLTVV.

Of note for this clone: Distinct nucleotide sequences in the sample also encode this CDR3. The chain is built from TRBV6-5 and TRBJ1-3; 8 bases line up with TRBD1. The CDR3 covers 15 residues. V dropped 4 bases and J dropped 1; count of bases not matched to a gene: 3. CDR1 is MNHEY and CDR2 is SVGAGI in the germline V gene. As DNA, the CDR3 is TGTGCCAGCAGTTCCGACAGGGGTTCTGGAAACACCATATATTTT. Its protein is CASSSDRGSGNTIYF.

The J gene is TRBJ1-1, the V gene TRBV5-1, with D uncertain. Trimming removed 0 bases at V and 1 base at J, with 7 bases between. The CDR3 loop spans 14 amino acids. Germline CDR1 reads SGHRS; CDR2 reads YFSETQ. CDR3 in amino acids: CASSLANGNTEAFF. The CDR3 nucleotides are TGCGCCAGCAGCTTGGCCAACGGGAACACTGAAGCTTTCTTT.